This TCR beta chain derives from a study of graft-versus-host responses after intestinal transplantation. Study-level information: Transplant types were multivisceral, liver-intestinal, or isolated intestinal. General study findings and limits: GvH clonotypes were identified within recipient marrow, with a subset emerging first in ileum or blood. The study associated peak circulating GvH clone levels with early post-transplant HvG declines.

Grafts had their tissue processed, releasing intraepithelial and lamina propria lymphocytes. With regard to this clone: Antigen unknown.

Assay used: immunoSEQ multiplex PCR; TCRdb lists only in-frame clones, some missing. The data contain tens of thousands of clones, 89% of them singletons. Trimming stripped 10 bases from V and 8 bases from J, with 15 bases between. This CDR3 is 12 amino acids long. Germline values: CDR1 MGHRA, CDR2 YSYEKL. The chain links TRBV4-1 to TRBJ2-1; D call uncertain. This receptor was identified in a human patient who received an intestinal transplant, so some T cells may come from the graft donor. The material was ileum tissue, obtained approximately 370 days after transplant. The CDR3 spells CATLGPRYEQFF. The CDR3 DNA is TGCGCCACCCTTGGTCCTAGGTATGAGCAGTTCTTC.